This T cell receptor beta chain was obtained from a study of OX40 agonist ivuxolimab in advanced cancers. Describing the broader study: Ivuxolimab was a fully human IgG2 agonistic monoclonal antibody targeting the costimulatory receptor OX40 (CD134). Intravenous ivuxolimab was administered to patients every 2 weeks at six dose levels: 0.01, 0.1, 0.3, 1.5, 3 and 10 mg/kg. Of the 50 or so patients in dose escalation, 19 had hepatocellular carcinoma, some 15 had melanoma, 9 had renal cell carcinoma and 9 had head and neck cancer. A male proportion of roughly 80% and a mean age of 60 years, ranging from about 20 to 79, were recorded for the dose-escalation cohort. Patients were allowed to have had prior anti-PD-1, anti-PD-L1 or anti-CTLA-4 therapy, and around 43% of the dose-escalation patients had been treated with checkpoint inhibitors. Partial responses occurred in three dose-escalation patients, of whom one had hepatocellular carcinoma and two had cutaneous melanoma. The point of sequencing TCRbeta in the periphery was to test whether ivuxolimab changed TCR sequence diversity and drove clonal T-cell expansion. The paper reports the monotherapy dose-escalation portion (N = 52 patients) of the phase I ivuxolimab trial. Beyond this particular receptor, the publication reports: Low levels of normalized T-cell clonal expansion were also seen in some nonresponding patients. In the 0.1-3.0 mg/kg groups, partial responders were among the patients with the lowest normalized peripheral clonal expansion, particularly in CD8+ T cells. After ivuxolimab, expanded clones were on average more numerous among CD8+ T cells than among CD4+ T cells. At doses of 0.1 to 3.0 mg/kg, clonal expansion of both CD4+ and CD8+ T cells in blood was seen between baseline and week 6. The antigen specificity of the clonally expanded peripheral T cells was not determined.

CDR1 SGHAT and CDR2 FQNNGV are derived from the germline V gene. The CDR3 holds 12 amino acids from the cysteine to the phenylalanine. Only CDR3 DNA is held: 36 bases, read in frame from base 1. The V end loses 0 bases and the J end loses 4 bases, and a stretch of 2 bases separates them. As for this clone: The clone's antigen remains unknown. No qualities accompany the bases; no much larger clone lies one base away. Other DNA sequences within the sample encode an identical CDR3.

Genomic DNA was isolated from the sorted cells so that the TCRbeta CDR3 region could be sequenced. TCRbeta CDR3 regions were sequenced using the immunoSEQ Assay. TCRdb's version of the immuneACCESS table is confined to in-frame rearrangements and falls short of the full clone set. An unresolved V gene accounts for under half of the shortfall where checked; the remainder is of unknown origin. The sample profile shows approximately 30,000 clones; roughly three quarters of them were found once. The leading ten clones occupy around 33% of the sample. Patients with autoimmune disease history or receiving systemic immunosuppression were excluded from the trial. Peripheral blood for TCR sequencing was drawn from every dose cohort at baseline, at cycle 4 day 1 and at cycle 7 day 1. Samples were obtained from an open-label, multicenter, first-in-human phase I dose-escalation trial of ivuxolimab. Adults with locally advanced or metastatic head and neck squamous cell, hepatocellular, melanoma or renal cell carcinoma were enrolled in the trial. Before TCR sequencing, CD4+ and CD8+ T cells were separately sorted from peripheral blood.

Sequencing was performed on CD4+ or CD8+ T cells sorted from blood, taken in a trial of the OX40 agonist ivuxolimab. The V gene is TRBV11-2 and the J gene is TRBJ2-3; the D gene is unclear. The clonotype originates from an adult with an advanced solid tumor such as melanoma, head and neck, liver or kidney cancer. The CDR3: CASSLDPDTQYF. In nucleotides, the sequence is TGTGCCAGCAGCTTAGACCCAGATACGCAGTATTTT.